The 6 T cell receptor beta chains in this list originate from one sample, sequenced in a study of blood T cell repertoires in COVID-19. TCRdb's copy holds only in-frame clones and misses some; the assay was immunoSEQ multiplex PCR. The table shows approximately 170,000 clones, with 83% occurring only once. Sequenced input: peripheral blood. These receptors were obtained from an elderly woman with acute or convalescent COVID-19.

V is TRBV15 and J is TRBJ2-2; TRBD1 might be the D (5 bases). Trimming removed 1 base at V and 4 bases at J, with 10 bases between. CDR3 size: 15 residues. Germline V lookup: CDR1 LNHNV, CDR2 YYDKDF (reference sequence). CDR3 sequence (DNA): TGTGCCACCAGCAGAGTCACAGGTTCCACCGGGGAGCTGTTTTTT. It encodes CATSRVTGSTGELFF.

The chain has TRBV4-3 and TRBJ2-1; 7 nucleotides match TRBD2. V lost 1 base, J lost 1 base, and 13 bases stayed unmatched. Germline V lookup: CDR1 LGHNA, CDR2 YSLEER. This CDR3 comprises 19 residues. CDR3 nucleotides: TGCGCCAGCAGCCAAGCCCGCGTGACTAGCCATTCTTCCTACAATGAGCAGTTCTTC. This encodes CASSQARVTSHSSYNEQFF.

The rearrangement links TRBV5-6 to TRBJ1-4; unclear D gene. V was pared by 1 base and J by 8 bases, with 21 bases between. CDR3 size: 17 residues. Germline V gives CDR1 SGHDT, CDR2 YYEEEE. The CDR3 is CASSLLDFQILGEKLFF. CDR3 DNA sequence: TGTGCCAGCAGCTTGTTGGACTTCCAAATCCTCGGGGAAAAACTGTTTTTT.

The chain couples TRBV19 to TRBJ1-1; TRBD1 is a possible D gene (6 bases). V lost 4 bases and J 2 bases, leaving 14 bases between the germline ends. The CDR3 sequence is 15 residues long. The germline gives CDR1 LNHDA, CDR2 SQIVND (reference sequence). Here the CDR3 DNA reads TGTGCCAGTAGTAAGAAACAGGGAATAAACACTGAAGCTTTCTTT. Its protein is CASSKKQGINTEAFF. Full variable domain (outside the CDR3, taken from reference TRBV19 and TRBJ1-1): DGGITQSPKYLFRKEGQNVTLSCEQNLNHDAMYWYRQDPGQGLRLIYYSQIVNDFQKGDIAEGYSVSREKKESFPLTVTSAQKNPTAFYLCASSKKQGINTEAFFGQGTRLTVV.

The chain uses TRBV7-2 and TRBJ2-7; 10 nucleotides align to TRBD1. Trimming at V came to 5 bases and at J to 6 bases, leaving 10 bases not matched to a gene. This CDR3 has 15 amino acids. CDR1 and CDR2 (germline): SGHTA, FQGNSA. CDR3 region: CASSPTGTGESEQYF. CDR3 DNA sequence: TGTGCCAGCAGCCCCACCGGGACAGGGGAAAGCGAGCAGTACTTC.

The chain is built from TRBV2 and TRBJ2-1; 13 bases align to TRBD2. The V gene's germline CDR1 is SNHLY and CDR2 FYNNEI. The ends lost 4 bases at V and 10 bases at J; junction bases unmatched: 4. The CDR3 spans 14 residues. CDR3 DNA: TGTGCCAGCAGTGTTCGGACTAGCGGGGGCGAGCAGTTCTTC. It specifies CASSVRTSGGEQFF.